This TCR beta chain was sequenced during a study of Graves' ophthalmopathy and Graves' hyperthyroidism. Transcripts of RNA were the source for amplifying TCR beta CDR3 regions. Scientists carried out first-round RT-PCR using HTBI primers and then a second-round multiplex PCR. TCRdb recomputed calls from the multiplex PCR reads with MiXCR, one row per CDR3 protein. The table includes some 750,000 distinct CDR3 sequences, around 40% detected once. Sequencing input: peripheral blood. This clonotype was sampled from an adult man with Graves' ophthalmopathy.

The CDR3 protein is CSVAAGQYTEAFF. CDR3 nucleotide sequence: TGCAGCGTTGCGGCTGGACAGTACACTGAAGCTTTCTTT. This chain connects TRBV29-1 to TRBJ1-1; D possibly corresponds to TRBD1 (6 bases). V lost 4 bases and J 3 bases, leaving 12 bases between the germline ends. The CDR3 contains 13 residues. Germline V gene sequence: CDR1 SQVTM, CDR2 ANQGSEA.